The 7 T cell receptor beta chains listed next were all sequenced from one sample in a study of vaccination and CD4 T cells after COVID-19. These receptors have no identified antigens. The treatment was: approximately 11-day PBMC culture with coronavirus spike peptide pools or control peptides (ViraFEST assay). Sequencing of cultured CD4+ T cell DNA used the Oncomine TCR Beta short-read assay. MiXCR, run by TCRdb on the PCR reads, gives a single entry per CDR3 protein. The data show approximately 20,000 distinct CDR3 sequences, approximately 40% seen once. Material: CD4+ T cells from blood, cultured in vitro, obtained before SARS-CoV-2 vaccination. The receptors originated from a human donor who had recovered from COVID-19.

In its sample, this clonotype was seen a few times. The chain uses TRBV2 and TRBJ1-2; 7 bases are a match to TRBD1. Germline loops: CDR1 SNHLY, CDR2 FYNNEI. Unmatched junction bases numbered 13, after V lost 7 bases and J lost 5 bases. The CDR3 totals 15 residues. The chain's CDR3 is CASTPNGQVGYGYTF. The CDR3 DNA is TGTGCCAGCACCCCCAACGGACAGGTGGGATATGGCTACACCTTC.

This chain connects TRBV27 to TRBJ2-5, with D unresolved. CDR3 length equals 11 residues. Between the trimmed V and J ends, which lost 11 bases and 4 bases, there was a span of 11 bases. Germline V gene data show CDR1 as MNHEY and CDR2 as SMNVEV (reference sequence). CDR3 in amino acids: CAVSRGETQYF. CDR3 DNA sequence: TGTGCCGTCTCGAGAGGAGAGACCCAGTACTTC.

This clonotype was observed a handful of times. The CDR3 DNA reads as TGTGCCAGCAGGGGCGCGTTGAGCAATCAGCCCCAGCATTTT. Translation gives CASRGALSNQPQHF. J is TRBJ1-5 and V is TRBV7-8; D ambiguous. This CDR3 is 14 amino acids long. V lost 6 bases, J lost 1 base, and 10 bases lay in between. CDR1 SGHVS and CDR2 FQNEAQ come from the germline V gene.

J is TRBJ1-5 and V is TRBV20-1, with no clear D. This CDR3 is 14 amino acids long. CDR1 and CDR2 from the germline V gene are DFQATT and SNEGSKA (reference sequence). Trimming removed 5 bases from V and 6 bases from J, with 17 bases in between. CDR3 coding DNA: TGCAGTGCTCCCTCGCGAGGAACCGGTCAGCCCCAGCATTTT. This gives the protein CSAPSRGTGQPQHF.

There are a few counts of this clonotype. This chain uses TRBV28 with TRBJ2-1; TRBD2 is a possible D gene (6 bases). Trimming left V 5 bases short and J 6 bases short, with 11 bases between. CDR1 is MDHEN and CDR2 is SYDVKM in the germline V gene. This CDR3 has 13 amino acids. The CDR3 bases are TGTGCCAGCAGTCCCGGACTATTCAATGAGCAGTTCTTC. Amino acid sequence: CASSPGLFNEQFF.

The chain is built from TRBV12-3 or TRBV12-4 and TRBJ1-1, with D uncertain. V lost 1 base and J 1 base, leaving 7 bases between the germline ends. The CDR3 sequence is 14 residues long. The CDR3 spells CASSLEAGNTEAFF. In DNA form, the CDR3 reads TGTGCCAGCAGTTTAGAAGCCGGGAACACTGAAGCTTTCTTT.

The chain combines TRBV18 with TRBJ2-5, with 9 bases lining up with TRBD1. Germline values: CDR1 KGHSH, CDR2 LQKENI. With 4 bases clipped from V and 1 base from J, the junction kept 4 bases outside the gene matches. This CDR3 has 15 amino acids. The CDR3 sequence: CASSLRDRAQETQYF. The CDR3 DNA sequence: TGTGCCAGCTCACTCCGGGACAGGGCCCAAGAGACCCAGTACTTC.